In its sample, the clone carrying this TCR beta chain is medium-sized. MiXCR was run by TCRdb on the 5' RACE reads, yielding one entry per CDR3 protein. The sample yields about 10,000 distinct CDR3 sequences, about 15% seen once. Treg sorting used a CD4+CD25+CD127-/low gate. Germline V gives CDR1 LNHNV, CDR2 YYDKDF (reference sequence). This CDR3 is 15 amino acids long. Trimming took off 0 bases at V and 12 bases at J, with 18 bases between the two ends. Input material: Tregs sorted from blood. The clonotype originates from a female donor with breast cancer. The gene calls are TRBV15 and TRBJ2-1; D may be TRBD2 (7 bases). The CDR3 protein is CATSRDNPSRGGQFF. CDR3 DNA sequence: TGTGCCACCAGCAGAGATAACCCCTCTAGGGGGGGGCAGTTCTTC.